These 23 T cell receptor beta chains originate from one sample sequenced in a study of T cells in localized non-small cell lung cancer. Here immunoSEQ multiplex PCR was the method, and the copy in TCRdb shows in-frame clones only, minus some. The table records about 33,000 clones, around 94% of them present only once. This specimen consisted of peripheral blood, obtained before any cancer treatment. The receptors stem from a female donor over 55 with stage I lung adenocarcinoma.

This rearrangement joins TRBV7-8 to TRBJ1-1, with TRBD1 identical over 8 bases. This CDR3 comprises 15 residues. Germline loops: CDR1 SGHVS, CDR2 FQNEAQ. V lost 6 bases, J lost 4 bases, and 10 bases stayed unmatched. CDR3 in DNA: TGTGCCAGCAGGGGTGGGGCCACAGGGGGCACTGAAGCTTTCTTT. It specifies CASRGGATGGTEAFF. Variable domain in full (rest from reference TRBV7-8 and TRBJ1-1): GAGVSQSPRYKVAKRGQDVALRCDPISGHVSLFWYQQALGQGPEFLTYFQNEAQLDKSGLPSDRFFAERPEGSVSTLKIQRTQQEDSAVYLCASRGGATGGTEAFFGQGTRLTVV.

The chain joins TRBV6-6 to TRBJ1-5; maybe TRBD1 (5 bases). V lost 10 bases, J lost 5 bases, and 18 bases lay in between. Germline CDR1 MNHNY, CDR2 SVGAGI (reference sequence). This CDR3 is 14 amino acids long. The CDR3 DNA is TGTGCCACCGGGGGGAGGGCCGCGGATCAGCCCCAGCATTTT. Its translation: CATGGRAADQPQHF.

The chain couples TRBV7-6 to TRBJ2-2; unclear D gene. The CDR3 is made up of 14 amino acids. V lost 1 base and J 1 base, leaving 4 bases between the germline ends. CDR1 is SGHVS, CDR2 FNYEAQ, per germline. CDR3 amino acids: CASSLVGNTGELFF. The CDR3 nucleotides are TGTGCCAGCAGCTTAGTGGGGAACACCGGGGAGCTGTTTTTT.

The gene calls are TRBV9 and TRBJ2-3; 9 nucleotides agree with TRBD2. Germline values: CDR1 SGDLS, CDR2 YYNGEE. The length of the CDR3 is 14 residues. The junction had 5 bases not matched to a gene; V was cut back by 3 bases and J by 6 bases. CDR3 DNA sequence: TGTGCCAGCAGCGAGGGGACTAGCTTGGATACGCAGTATTTT. Protein sequence: CASSEGTSLDTQYF.

The rearrangement links TRBV5-6 to TRBJ1-4; TRBD1 might be the D (5 bases). V lost 4 bases to trimming and J lost 0 bases, with 13 bases between them. CDR3 length: 16 residues. CDR1 and CDR2 from the germline V gene are SGHDT and YYEEEE. The CDR3 region has the DNA TGTGCCAGCAGCGGGGCGACAGCTGCAACTAATGAAAAACTGTTTTTT. Amino acid sequence: CASSGATAATNEKLFF.

This chain links TRBV7-3 with TRBJ2-6; D is ambiguous. V lost 5 bases, J lost 7 bases, and 12 bases lay in between. The CDR3 totals 14 residues. CDR1 is SGHTA and CDR2 is FQGTGA in the germline V gene. This CDR3 is CASSPRSGANVLTF. The CDR3 DNA reads as TGTGCCAGCAGCCCCCGTTCGGGCGCCAACGTCCTGACTTTC.

The rearrangement links TRBV27 to TRBJ2-1; maybe TRBD2 (6 bases). This CDR3 spans 16 amino acids. From germline, CDR1 is MNHEY and CDR2 SMNVEV (reference sequence). V dropped 4 bases and J dropped 3 bases, with 16 bases sitting between them. This chain's CDR3 is CASSSLLTGGYNEQFF. For the CDR3, the DNA is TGTGCCAGCAGTTCCCTTTTGACCGGGGGCTACAATGAGCAGTTCTTC.

The chain combines TRBV7-9 with TRBJ1-5; 8 bases align to TRBD1. V was clipped by 5 bases and J by 5 bases; unmatched bases: 11. Germline V gene lookup returns CDR1 SEHNR and CDR2 FQNEAQ (reference sequence). This CDR3 has 16 amino acids. This CDR3 is CASSPFGQGIDQPQHF. The CDR3 coding sequence is TGTGCCAGCAGCCCCTTTGGACAGGGCATCGATCAGCCCCAGCATTTT.

A few counts support this clone. The V gene is TRBV15, the J gene TRBJ1-2; possibly TRBD1 for D (5 bases). Germline V gene data show CDR1 as LNHNV and CDR2 as YYDKDF (reference sequence). Trimming cost V 4 bases and J 7 bases, with 22 bases left between them. The CDR3 has 16 residues. Here the CDR3 reads CATSTYLAGREGGYTF. DNA of the CDR3: TGTGCCACCAGCACATACCTTGCCGGCAGGGAGGGTGGCTACACCTTC.

The chain carries TRBV5-6 and TRBJ2-2; 8 nucleotides line up with TRBD1. Germline CDR1 and CDR2: SGHDT and YYEEEE. The CDR3 contains 16 residues. Losses at the gene ends were 0 bases for V and 10 bases for J; bases not matched to a gene: 11. The CDR3 bases are TGTGCCAGCAGCTTGGCGGGACAGGACTCTCGGAAGGAGCTGTTTTTT. The encoded protein is CASSLAGQDSRKELFF.

The rearrangement uses TRBV18 and TRBJ1-2; D unresolved. The V gene lost 3 bases and the J gene lost 5 bases, with 13 bases spanning the gap. Germline CDR1 reads KGHSH; CDR2 reads LQKENI. CDR3 length: 14 residues. This CDR3 is CASSPADGGYGYTF. The CDR3 DNA follows: TGTGCCAGCTCACCCGCGGACGGAGGGTATGGCTACACCTTC.

The chain links TRBV28 to TRBJ2-1; D gene ambiguous. Trimming shortened V by 7 bases and J by 6 bases, and 19 bases separated the two germline ends. Germline-derived CDR1 and CDR2 are MDHEN and SYDVKM. The CDR3 covers 15 residues. The CDR3 reads CASTSGTAPGNEQFF. In DNA, the CDR3 is TGTGCCAGCACGTCCGGCACAGCCCCAGGCAATGAGCAGTTCTTC. Together with reference TRBV28 and TRBJ2-1, the CDR3 gives the full variable domain: DVKVTQSSRYLVKRTGEKVFLECVQDMDHENMFWYRQDPGLGLRLIYFSYDVKMKEKGDIPEGYSVSREKKERFSLILESASTNQTSMYLCASTSGTAPGNEQFFGPGTRLTVL.

The chain links TRBV18 to TRBJ1-1, with D perhaps TRBD1 (6 bases). V was trimmed by 9 bases and J by 5 bases, leaving 13 bases between them. The CDR3 loop spans 12 amino acids. CDR1 is KGHSH, CDR2 LQKENI, per germline. CDR3 coding DNA: TGTGCCAGACAGGGAGGGCGGACTGAAGCTTTCTTT. Its translation is CARQGGRTEAFF.

The rearrangement links TRBV5-6 to TRBJ1-1, with D perhaps matching TRBD1 (6 bases). CDR1 and CDR2 from the germline V gene are SGHDT and YYEEEE. The CDR3 is 13 residues long. Trimming cost V 0 bases and J 10 bases, with 13 bases left between them. The CDR3 DNA reads TGTGCCAGCAGCTTGGGAGTAGGGACAATAGCTTTCTTT. Translated: CASSLGVGTIAFF.

This chain connects TRBV29-1 to TRBJ2-2; 8 bases are a match to TRBD1. Germline CDR1 SQVTM, CDR2 ANQGSEA. After removal of 7 bases from V and 4 bases from J, the junction contained 5 bases not matched to a gene. This CDR3 is built from 13 residues. The CDR3: CSAGQGSTGELFF. CDR3 DNA: TGCAGCGCAGGACAGGGTAGCACCGGGGAGCTGTTTTTT.

The chain uses TRBV5-5 and TRBJ1-2; D is perhaps TRBD1 (5 bases). The CDR3 spans 15 residues. The V gene's germline CDR1 is SGHKS and CDR2 YYEKEE (reference sequence). V was pared by 1 base and J by 2 bases, with 12 bases between. The CDR3 here is CASSLMAGNNYGYTF. The CDR3 region has the DNA TGTGCCAGCAGCTTGATGGCAGGGAACAACTATGGCTACACCTTC.

The chain employs TRBV19 and TRBJ1-1; the match to TRBD1 covers 9 bases. Germline V gives CDR1 LNHDA, CDR2 SQIVND (reference sequence). V dropped 6 bases and J dropped 4; count of bases not matched to a gene: 6. The CDR3 contains 14 residues. CDR3 sequence: CASSATGGSTEAFF. The CDR3 region has the DNA TGTGCCAGTAGCGCGACAGGGGGGAGCACTGAAGCTTTCTTT. The whole variable domain, filled in from reference TRBV19 and TRBJ1-1, reads DGGITQSPKYLFRKEGQNVTLSCEQNLNHDAMYWYRQDPGQGLRLIYYSQIVNDFQKGDIAEGYSVSREKKESFPLTVTSAQKNPTAFYLCASSATGGSTEAFFGQGTRLTVV.

The chain joins TRBV6-6 to TRBJ2-3; tentatively, D is TRBD2 (6 bases). Trimming cost V 0 bases and J 5 bases, with 9 bases left between them. The CDR3 sequence is 14 residues long. The V gene's germline CDR1 is MNHNY and CDR2 SVGAGI (reference sequence). CDR3 bases: TGTGCCAGCAGTTACTCGCAGGGACTAGATACGCAGTATTTT. It encodes CASSYSQGLDTQYF.

This clone was observed a single time. The chain recombines TRBV5-1 with TRBJ1-2, with 7 bases identical to TRBD1. V shed 5 bases, J shed 5 bases, and the junction held 9 bases outside the gene matches. Germline V lookup: CDR1 SGHRS, CDR2 YFSETQ. The CDR3 is made up of 14 amino acids. This CDR3 is CASSPTGLSYGYTF. The CDR3 nucleotides read TGCGCCAGCAGTCCGACAGGGTTAAGTTATGGCTACACCTTC.

V gene TRBV19 combines with J gene TRBJ1-1; 10 bases align to TRBD1. CDR1 is LNHDA, CDR2 SQIVND, per germline (reference sequence). Unmatched junction bases numbered 3, after V lost 3 bases and J lost 5 bases. This CDR3 has 14 residues. This chain's CDR3 is CASSMSGQGTEAFF. The CDR3 DNA reads as TGTGCCAGTAGTATGTCGGGACAGGGGACTGAAGCTTTCTTT.

The chain couples TRBV5-1 to TRBJ2-1; 7 bases match TRBD2. V dropped 1 base and J dropped 7; count of bases not matched to a gene: 17. Germline V gene data show CDR1 as SGHRS and CDR2 as YFSETQ. This CDR3 has 18 amino acids. In DNA, the CDR3 is TGCGCCAGCAGCTTGCATGCCCGAAGCGGGGTACGCCAGAATGAGCAGTTCTTC. Protein sequence: CASSLHARSGVRQNEQFF.

This CDR3 is CASSLETGELFF. The CDR3 DNA reads as TGTGCCAGCAGCTTAGAGACCGGGGAGCTGTTTTTT. V usage is TRBV11-2 and J usage is TRBJ2-2, with D uncertain. This CDR3 has 12 amino acids. Germline CDR1 is SGHAT and CDR2 is FQNNGV. Trimming pared 0 bases from V and 5 bases from J, leaving 1 base between.

This clone was seen a single time. The rearrangement uses TRBV5-1 and TRBJ2-3; 9 bases fit TRBD2. The CDR3 has 15 residues. In germline, CDR1 is SGHRS, CDR2 YFSETQ. Trimming at V came to 3 bases and at J to 4 bases, leaving 6 bases not matched to a gene. The DNA of the CDR3 is TGCGCCAGCAGCTCCATGCGGGGGGGGGCAGATACGCAGTATTTT. Protein product: CASSSMRGGADTQYF.